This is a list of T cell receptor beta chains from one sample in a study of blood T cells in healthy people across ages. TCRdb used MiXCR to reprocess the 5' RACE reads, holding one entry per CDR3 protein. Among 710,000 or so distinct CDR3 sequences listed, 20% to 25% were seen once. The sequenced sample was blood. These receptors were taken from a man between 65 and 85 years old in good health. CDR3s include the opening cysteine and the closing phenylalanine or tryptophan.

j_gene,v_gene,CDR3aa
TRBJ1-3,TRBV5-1,CASSSRTGRTSGNTIYF
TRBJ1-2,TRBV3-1,CASSQGVLASASPYGYTF
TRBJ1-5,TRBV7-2,CASSVDRARNQPQHF
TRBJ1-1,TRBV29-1,CSVEETGTGVAIEAFF
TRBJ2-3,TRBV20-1,CSADRVVTQYF
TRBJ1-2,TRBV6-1,CASRASAGDGYTF
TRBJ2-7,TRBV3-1,CASSQDRRGGEQYF
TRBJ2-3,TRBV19,CASSIDATDTQYF
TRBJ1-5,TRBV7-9,CASSLTNQPQHF
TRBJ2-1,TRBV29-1,CSVEGLAGDHNEQFF
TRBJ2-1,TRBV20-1,CSARPRRIYNEQFF
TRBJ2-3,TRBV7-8,CASSPGLAVIDTQYF
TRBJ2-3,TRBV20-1,CSAHRASAVSDTQYF